Detailed here is one TCR beta chain. The age range of participants was about 18 to 95 years, with residence in around 22 US areas. Participants' reported clinical history set cohort assignment. This sample is part of a study of blood T cell repertoires in COVID-19. The protocol was immunoSEQ multiplex PCR, while the TCRdb copy is restricted to in-frame clones and leaves out a portion. The sample contains approximately 210,000 clones, roughly three quarters of which appear only once. Germline values: CDR1 SGHRS, CDR2 YFSETQ. The CDR3 totals 15 residues. The junction had 7 bases not matched to a gene; V was cut back by 2 bases and J by 9 bases.

The genes are TRBV5-1 and TRBJ2-1; 11 bases are a match to TRBD2. Sequencing was performed on PBMCs or T cells enriched from blood (not recorded which). The source of this sequence is a woman aged 45-65 years with acute COVID-19. For the CDR3, the DNA is TGCGCCAGCAGCTTAACTAGCGGGGGCGATATTGAGCAGTTCTTC. Amino acid sequence: CASSLTSGGDIEQFF.